Sequencing of this T cell receptor (beta chain) was carried out in a study of molecular identifiers for immune sequencing clone quantification. Sequencing libraries of naive CD8 cells derived from approximately 20,000 to 1,000,000 sorted cells with 10%, 30% or 50% RNA. Notes on the study in general: The sizes of highly expanded clones could be underestimated when identical TCR molecules share a barcode. Beyond 20 RNA copies, clones held over 99% of effector molecules, compared with under 1% in naive cells.

V was clipped by 6 bases and J by 6 bases, with 12 bases between them. Looked up from germline, CDR1 is MDHEN and CDR2 is SYDVKM. The CDR3 length is 12 residues. Bulk TCR library preparation followed previously described methods with listed TCR primers. TCRdb re-called the PCR reads with MiXCR, one entry per CDR3 protein. The table includes 50,000 to 75,000 distinct CDR3 sequences, under 20% detected once. Many counts were recorded for this clonotype. What it binds is unknown. The clonotype originates from a human donor in good health. Some libraries in this study had Jurkat cell RNA spiked in. The chain recombines TRBV28 with TRBJ2-7; D is ambiguous. Material for sequencing was naive CD8+ T cells from blood, with Jurkat cell RNA spiked in. Noted subset: FACS-sorted CD8+CD4-CCR7+CD45RA+ naive T cells. CDR3 sequence: CASSVGMGEQYF. CDR3 bases: TGTGCCAGCAGCGTGGGTATGGGCGAGCAGTACTTC. Full variable domain (rest looked up from reference TRBV28 and TRBJ2-7): DVKVTQSSRYLVKRTGEKVFLECVQDMDHENMFWYRQDPGLGLRLIYFSYDVKMKEKGDIPEGYSVSREKKERFSLILESASTNQTSMYLCASSVGMGEQYFGPGTRLTVT.